What follows are 13 T cell receptor beta chains derived from one specimen sequenced in a study of blood T cell repertoires in COVID-19. The data were produced by immunoSEQ multiplex PCR, yet TCRdb's version contains in-frame clones alone and is incomplete. The table lists 20,000 to 25,000 clones, approximately 91% of them singletons. Material: peripheral blood. The receptor source for this set is a man between 65 and 85 years old with active COVID-19.

The V and J genes are TRBV3-1 (or the pseudogene TRBV3-2) and TRBJ1-6; tentative D call: TRBD1 (6 bases). CDR3 length: 17 amino acids. From germline, CDR1 is LGHDT and CDR2 YNNKEL (reference sequence). V was pared by 4 bases and J by 5 bases, with 18 bases between. The CDR3 reads CASSPLGGGANNSPLHF. DNA for the CDR3: TGTGCCAGCAGCCCCTTGGGCGGGGGCGCGAATAATTCACCCCTCCACTTT.

This chain connects TRBV5-6 to TRBJ2-7; D remains unclear. The CDR3 is 12 residues long. Between the trimmed V and J ends, which lost 0 bases and 2 bases, there was a span of 3 bases. Germline V lookup: CDR1 SGHDT, CDR2 YYEEEE. CDR3 sequence (DNA): TGTGCCAGCAGCTTGGGTACCTACGAGCAGTACTTC. Its translation is CASSLGTYEQYF.

This chain links TRBV2 with TRBJ1-5, with 8 bases aligning to TRBD1. Unmatched junction bases numbered 3, after V lost 6 bases and J lost 5 bases. This CDR3 comprises 13 residues. Looked up from germline, CDR1 is SNHLY and CDR2 is FYNNEI. CDR3 nucleotides: TGTGCCAGCAGCGGGACAGGCGATCAGCCCCAGCATTTT. It codes for CASSGTGDQPQHF.

This clone is a singleton in its sample. The rearrangement joins TRBV4-1 to TRBJ1-4; D may be TRBD1 (6 bases). The CDR3 runs to 17 residues. Germline V gene sequence: CDR1 MGHRA, CDR2 YSYEKL. V lost 5 bases and J lost 2, with 18 bases in between. This CDR3 is CASSYEDTGITNEKLFF. The CDR3 coding sequence is TGCGCCAGCAGCTACGAGGATACAGGGATCACTAATGAAAAACTGTTTTTT.

J is TRBJ1-6 and V is TRBV9; 10 nucleotides line up with TRBD1. The trim removed 2 bases at V and 10 bases at J, leaving 3 bases unmatched. This CDR3 comprises 14 residues. Germline CDR1 is SGDLS and CDR2 is YYNGEE. CDR3 protein: CASSVGTGDSPLHF. CDR3 nucleotides: TGTGCCAGCAGCGTTGGGACAGGGGACTCACCCCTCCACTTT.

The DNA for the CDR3 is TGTGCCAGCAGCTCGTCCTGGACAGCCCCCTACAATGAGCAGTTCTTC. Amino acid sequence: CASSSSWTAPYNEQFF. V and J are TRBV11-3 and TRBJ2-1; a weak D match, TRBD1 (6 bases). This CDR3 spans 16 amino acids. Germline values: CDR1 SGHNT, CDR2 YENEEA. V dropped 4 bases and J dropped 2 bases, with 15 bases sitting between them.

This rearrangement joins TRBV5-1 to TRBJ2-5; no definite D call. The CDR3 consists of 13 residues. Between the trimmed V and J ends, which lost 5 bases and 2 bases, there was a span of 10 bases. CDR1 SGHRS and CDR2 YFSETQ come from the germline V gene. This CDR3 reads CASSLMRQETQYF. The CDR3 DNA sequence: TGCGCCAGCAGTCTTATGCGGCAAGAGACCCAGTACTTC.

The chain employs TRBV18 and TRBJ2-2, with TRBD1 matching 7 bases. The CDR3 extends over 16 amino acids. Germline lookup yields CDR1 KGHSH and CDR2 LQKENI. V trimming: 3 bases; J trimming: 1 base; junction bases outside the gene matches: 5. The CDR3 protein is CASSPKQGLNTGELFF. CDR3 bases: TGTGCCAGCTCACCGAAACAGGGGCTGAACACCGGGGAGCTGTTTTTT.

V and J are TRBV5-1 and TRBJ1-4, with D perhaps TRBD1 (5 bases). The CDR3 runs 16 residues. Deletions cut 7 bases from V and 0 bases from J, with 16 bases between. The germline CDR1 and CDR2 sequences are SGHRS and YFSETQ. This chain's CDR3 is CASCPLPGSTNEKLFF. The DNA for the CDR3 is TGCGCCAGCTGCCCTCTTCCAGGGTCAACTAATGAAAAACTGTTTTTT.

The J gene is TRBJ1-4, the V gene TRBV7-9; 7 nucleotides line up with TRBD1. The CDR3 loop spans 15 amino acids. CDR1 and CDR2 from the germline V gene are SEHNR and FQNEAQ (reference sequence). Unmatched junction bases numbered 11, after V lost 5 bases and J lost 8 bases. This CDR3 is CASSPSAGGREKLFF. Written as DNA, the CDR3 is TGTGCCAGCAGCCCTTCAGCAGGGGGGCGCGAAAAACTGTTTTTT.

This sequence joins TRBV30 and TRBJ1-2; tentatively, D is TRBD1 (6 bases). The V gene lost 5 bases and the J gene lost 7 bases, with 17 bases spanning the gap. Germline V lookup: CDR1 GTSNPN, CDR2 SVGIG (reference sequence). The CDR3 runs 13 residues. CDR3 DNA: TGTGCCTGGGAAGGACAGTGGAAGTCTGGCTACACCTTC. Protein product: CAWEGQWKSGYTF.

V gene TRBV9 combines with J gene TRBJ2-7; 8 nucleotides line up with TRBD2. The CDR3 totals 14 residues. Germline values: CDR1 SGDLS, CDR2 YYNGEE. The junction had 4 bases not matched to a gene; V was cut back by 4 bases and J by 1 base. The CDR3 bases are TGTGCCAGCAGCCCCGGGGGGGAGTCCTACGAGCAGTACTTC. Protein: CASSPGGESYEQYF.

V gene TRBV15 combines with J gene TRBJ1-4; TRBD1 aligns across 7 bases. The germline V gene encodes CDR1 LNHNV and CDR2 YYDKDF (reference sequence). V gave up 3 bases and J gave up 3 bases; unmatched junction bases: 4. The CDR3 runs 15 residues. The CDR3, as DNA: TGTGCCACCAGCAGGGAGGGACAGTCTAATGAAAAACTGTTTTTT. Translation: CATSREGQSNEKLFF.